This T cell receptor beta chain was profiled in a study of neoadjuvant nivolumab and ipilimumab in lung cancer. Worth noting for this clone: As yet, its antigen is unknown.

Regarding the study as a whole: Resected tumors had greater TCR richness and clonality than uninvolved lung. Only two of four nivolumab-treated tumors gained richness and clonality by surgery. Blood richness before therapy tracked richness in tumors resected after neoadjuvant therapy.

Per the germline V gene, CDR1 is MNHEY and CDR2 is SMNVEV (reference sequence). The CDR3 loop spans 11 amino acids. The V end lost 3 bases, the J end lost 6 bases, and 6 bases lay between the germline ends. Clones were sequenced by immunoSEQ multiplex PCR, and TCRdb holds only the in-frame ones, with some missing. The repertoire holds about 4,000 clones, with approximately 80% as singletons. Specimen: peripheral blood, collected after neoadjuvant nivolumab, alone or with ipilimumab, at or shortly before surgery. The TCR was taken from an adult with non-small cell lung cancer. The chain couples TRBV27 to TRBJ2-7; no clear D gene. The CDR3 nucleotides read TGTGCCAGCAGTTTTTACGGCGAGCAGTACTTC. It codes for CASSFYGEQYF.